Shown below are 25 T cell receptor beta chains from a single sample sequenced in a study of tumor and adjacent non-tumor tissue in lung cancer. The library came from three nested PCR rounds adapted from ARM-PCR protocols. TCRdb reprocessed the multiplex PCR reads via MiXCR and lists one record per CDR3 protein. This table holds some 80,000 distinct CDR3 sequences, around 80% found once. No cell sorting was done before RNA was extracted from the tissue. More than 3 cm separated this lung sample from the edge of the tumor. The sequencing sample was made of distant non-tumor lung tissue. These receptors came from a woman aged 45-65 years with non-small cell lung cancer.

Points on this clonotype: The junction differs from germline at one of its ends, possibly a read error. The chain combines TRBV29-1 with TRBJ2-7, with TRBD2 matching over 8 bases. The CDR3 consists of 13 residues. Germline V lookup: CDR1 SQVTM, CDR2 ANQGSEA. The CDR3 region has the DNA TGCAGCGTTGGTAGCGGGACGTCCTGCGAGCAGTACTTC. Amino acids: CSVGSGTSCEQYF.

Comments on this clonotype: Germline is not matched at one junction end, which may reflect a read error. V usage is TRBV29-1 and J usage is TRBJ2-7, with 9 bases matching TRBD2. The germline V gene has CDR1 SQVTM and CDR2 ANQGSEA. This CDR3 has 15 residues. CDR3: CCVDRISGSLHEQYF. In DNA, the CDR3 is TGCTGCGTTGACAGGATTAGCGGGAGTCTACACGAGCAGTACTTC.

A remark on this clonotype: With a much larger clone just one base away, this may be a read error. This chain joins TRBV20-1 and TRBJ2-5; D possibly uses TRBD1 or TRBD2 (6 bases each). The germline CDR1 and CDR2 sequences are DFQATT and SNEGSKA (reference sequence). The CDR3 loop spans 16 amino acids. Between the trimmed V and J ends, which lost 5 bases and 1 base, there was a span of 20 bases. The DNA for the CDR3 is TGCAGTGCTCCGAGACTAGGGGGGTATGCCCAAGAGACCCAGTACTTC. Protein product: CSAPRLGGYAQETQYF.

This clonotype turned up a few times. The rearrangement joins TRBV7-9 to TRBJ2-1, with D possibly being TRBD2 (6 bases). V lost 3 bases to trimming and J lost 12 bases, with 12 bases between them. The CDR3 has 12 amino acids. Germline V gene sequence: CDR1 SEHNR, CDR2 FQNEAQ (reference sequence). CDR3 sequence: CASSFLLGGQFF. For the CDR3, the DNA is TGTGCCAGCAGCTTCCTTCTCGGGGGGCAGTTCTTC.

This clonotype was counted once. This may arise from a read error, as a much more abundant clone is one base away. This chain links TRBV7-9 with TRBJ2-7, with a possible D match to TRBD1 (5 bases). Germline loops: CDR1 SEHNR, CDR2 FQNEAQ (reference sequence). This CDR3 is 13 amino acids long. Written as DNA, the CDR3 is TGTACCAGCAGCTCGGCGTGGTGGGGCGTGCAGTACTTC. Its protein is CTSSSAWWGVQYF.

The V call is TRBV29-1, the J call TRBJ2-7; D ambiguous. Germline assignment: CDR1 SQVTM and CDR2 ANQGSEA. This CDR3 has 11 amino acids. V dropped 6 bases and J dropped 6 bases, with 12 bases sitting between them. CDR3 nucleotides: TGCAGCGTCACCCGGAACGGCGAGCAGTACTTC. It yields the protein CSVTRNGEQYF.

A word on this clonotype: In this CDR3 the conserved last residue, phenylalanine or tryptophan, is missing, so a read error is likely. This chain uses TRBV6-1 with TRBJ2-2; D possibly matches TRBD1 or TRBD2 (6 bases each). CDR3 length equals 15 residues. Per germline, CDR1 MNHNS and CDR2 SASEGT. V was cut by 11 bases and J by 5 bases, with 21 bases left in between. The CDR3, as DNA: TGTGCCTCGAATAGGGGGAGCGGGTGTACCGGGGAGCTGTTTTCT. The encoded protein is CASNRGSGCTGELFS.

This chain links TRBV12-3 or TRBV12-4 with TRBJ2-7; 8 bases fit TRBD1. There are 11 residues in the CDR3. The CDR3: CGRGQAYEQYF. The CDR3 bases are TGTGGCAGGGGACAGGCCTACGAGCAGTACTTC.

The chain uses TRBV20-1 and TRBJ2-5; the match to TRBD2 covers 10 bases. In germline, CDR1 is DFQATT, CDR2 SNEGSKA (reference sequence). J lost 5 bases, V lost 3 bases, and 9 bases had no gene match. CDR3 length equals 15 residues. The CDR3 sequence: CSASRSGRALETQYF. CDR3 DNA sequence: TGCAGTGCTAGTAGAAGCGGGAGGGCCCTGGAGACCCAGTACTTC.

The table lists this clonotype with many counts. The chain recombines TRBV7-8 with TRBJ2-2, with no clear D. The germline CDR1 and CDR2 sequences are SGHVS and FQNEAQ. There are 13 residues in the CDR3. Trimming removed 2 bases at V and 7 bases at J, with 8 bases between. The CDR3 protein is CASSLMGIGELFF. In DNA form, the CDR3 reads TGTGCCAGCAGCTTAATGGGTATCGGGGAGCTGTTTTTT.

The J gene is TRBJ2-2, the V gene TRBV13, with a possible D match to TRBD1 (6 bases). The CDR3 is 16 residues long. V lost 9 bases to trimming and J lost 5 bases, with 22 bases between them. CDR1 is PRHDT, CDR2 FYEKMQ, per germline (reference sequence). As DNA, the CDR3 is TGTGCCAGGACTCGCCGAACAGGGATTGTAACCGGGGAGCTGTTTTTT. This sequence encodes CARTRRTGIVTGELFF.

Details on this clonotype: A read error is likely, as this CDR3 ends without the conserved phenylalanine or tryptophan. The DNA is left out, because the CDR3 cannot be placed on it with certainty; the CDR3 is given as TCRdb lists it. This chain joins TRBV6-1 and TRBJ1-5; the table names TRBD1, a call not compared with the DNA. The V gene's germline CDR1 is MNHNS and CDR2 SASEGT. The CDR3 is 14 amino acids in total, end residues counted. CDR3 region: CASARTGGNQSQHC.

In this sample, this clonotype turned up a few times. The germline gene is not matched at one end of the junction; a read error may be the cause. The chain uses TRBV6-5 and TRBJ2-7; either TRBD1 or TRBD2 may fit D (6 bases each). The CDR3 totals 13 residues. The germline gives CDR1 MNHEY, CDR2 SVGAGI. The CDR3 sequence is CANSYSMGGGQYF. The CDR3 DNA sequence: TGTGCCAACAGTTACTCCATGGGGGGCGGGCAGTACTTC.

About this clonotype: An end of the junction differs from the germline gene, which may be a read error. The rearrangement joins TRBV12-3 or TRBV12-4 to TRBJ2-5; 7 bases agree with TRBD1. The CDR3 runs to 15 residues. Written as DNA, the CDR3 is TGTGTCAGCAGTGAACCAAGGGGGCTGGGGGAGACCCAGTACTTC. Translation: CVSSEPRGLGETQYF.

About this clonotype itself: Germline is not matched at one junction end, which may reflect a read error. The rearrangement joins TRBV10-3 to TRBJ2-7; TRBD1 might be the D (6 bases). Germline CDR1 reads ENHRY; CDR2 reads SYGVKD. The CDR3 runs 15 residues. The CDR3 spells CVISESRDIGYEQYF. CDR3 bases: TGTGTCATCAGTGAGTCGAGGGACATAGGCTACGAGCAGTACTTC.

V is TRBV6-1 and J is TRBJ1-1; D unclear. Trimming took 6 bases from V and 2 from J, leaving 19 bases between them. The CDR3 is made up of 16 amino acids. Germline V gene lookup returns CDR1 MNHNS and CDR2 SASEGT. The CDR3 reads CASRDRWERVNTEAFF. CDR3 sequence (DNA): TGTGCCAGCAGAGACCGCTGGGAAAGGGTTAACACTGAAGCTTTCTTT.

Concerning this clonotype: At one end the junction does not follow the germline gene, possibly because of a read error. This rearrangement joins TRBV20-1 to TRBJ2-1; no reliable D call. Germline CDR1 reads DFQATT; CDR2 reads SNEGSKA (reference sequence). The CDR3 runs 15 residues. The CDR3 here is CSASTRTVSYNKQFF. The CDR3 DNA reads TGCAGTGCTAGTACCAGGACCGTCTCCTACAATAAGCAGTTCTTC.

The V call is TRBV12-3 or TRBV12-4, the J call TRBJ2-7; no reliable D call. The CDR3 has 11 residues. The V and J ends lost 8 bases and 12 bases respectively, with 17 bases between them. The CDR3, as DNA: TGTGCCAGCCGAGTAGGGCTGTGGCGGTACTTC. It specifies CASRVGLWRYF.

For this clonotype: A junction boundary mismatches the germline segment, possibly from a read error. This CDR3 is CASSYSTRDSPRTTDTHYF. The CDR3 nucleotides are TGTGCCAGCAGTTACTCAACCCGGGACTCCCCCCGAACCACGGATACGCATTATTTT. The chain uses TRBV6-5 and TRBJ2-3; possible D gene TRBD2, 6 bases. In germline, CDR1 is MNHEY, CDR2 SVGAGI. The CDR3 covers 19 residues.

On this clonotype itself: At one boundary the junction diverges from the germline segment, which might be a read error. The CDR3 DNA follows: TGCAGCATTGTTGGACAGGGGCTGCCGGACTTTCGCACAGATACGCAGTATTTC. Encoded protein: CSIVGQGLPDFRTDTQYF. The chain recombines TRBV29-1 with TRBJ2-3, with 9 positions matching TRBD1. The CDR3 is made up of 18 amino acids. Germline lookup yields CDR1 SQVTM and CDR2 ANQGSEA.

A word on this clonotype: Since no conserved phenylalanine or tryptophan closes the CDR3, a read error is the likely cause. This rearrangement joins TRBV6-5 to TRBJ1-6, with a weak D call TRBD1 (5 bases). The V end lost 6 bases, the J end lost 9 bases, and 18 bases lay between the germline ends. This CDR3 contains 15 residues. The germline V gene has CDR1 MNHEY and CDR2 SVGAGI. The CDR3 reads CASSHQGAGSSPLHY. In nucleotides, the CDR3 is TGTGCCAGCAGCCATCAGGGTGCGGGAAGTTCACCCCTCCACTAT.

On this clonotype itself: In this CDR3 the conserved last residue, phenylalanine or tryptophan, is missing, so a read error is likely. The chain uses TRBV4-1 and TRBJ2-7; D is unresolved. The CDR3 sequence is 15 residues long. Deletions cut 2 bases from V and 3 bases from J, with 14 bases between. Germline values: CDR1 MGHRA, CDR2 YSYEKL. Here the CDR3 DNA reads TGCGCCAGCAGCCAACCCACCGGACGCCGCTACGAGCAGTACCTC. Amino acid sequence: CASSQPTGRRYEQYL.

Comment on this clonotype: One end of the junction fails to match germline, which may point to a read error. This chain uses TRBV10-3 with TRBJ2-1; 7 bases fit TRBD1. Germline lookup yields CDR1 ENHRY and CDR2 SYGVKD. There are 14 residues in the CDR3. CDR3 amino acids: CSISGQVHDNEQFF. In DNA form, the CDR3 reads TGTTCCATCAGTGGACAGGTCCATGACAATGAGCAGTTCTTC.

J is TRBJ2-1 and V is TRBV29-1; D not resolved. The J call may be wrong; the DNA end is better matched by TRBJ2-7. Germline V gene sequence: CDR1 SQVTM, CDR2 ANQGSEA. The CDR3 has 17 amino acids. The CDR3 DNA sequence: TGCAGCGTTGAAGATCTAGAAGGGTGGAGCTCTTACCATGAGCAGTACTTC. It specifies CSVEDLEGWSSYHEQYF.

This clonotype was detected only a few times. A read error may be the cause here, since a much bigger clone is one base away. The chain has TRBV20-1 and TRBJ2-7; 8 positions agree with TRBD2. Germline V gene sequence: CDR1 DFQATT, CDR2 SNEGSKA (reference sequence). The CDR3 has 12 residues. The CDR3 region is CSASSLAGEHYF. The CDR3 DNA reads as TGCAGTGCTAGTAGTCTAGCGGGCGAGCACTACTTC.